This T cell receptor (beta chain) was obtained from a study of cytomegalovirus exposure and HLA in healthy donors. Regarding the study as a whole: An assumption of roughly uniform sequencing depth across donors underlay the presence/absence analyses. Reports indicate that TCR beta sequences accurately predicted the HLA-A and HLA-B alleles of most subjects.

In nominal health when sampled, donors likely had unrecorded immune exposures nonetheless. This clone was seen more than once but under ten times. Its antigen is unknown. PCR was performed using 60 Vbeta and 13 Jbeta primers. Using immunoSEQ multiplex PCR, the repertoire was profiled, and TCRdb retains in-frame clones only, with some absent. The profile shows roughly 180,000 clones, 70% to 75% of them singletons. Material for sequencing was PBMCs. This receptor was obtained from a male donor in good health and CMV-seronegative.

The CDR3, as DNA: TGTGCCAGCAGTACAAATCTAGCCAAAAACATTCAGTACTTC. This gives the protein CASSTNLAKNIQYF. The rearrangement uses TRBV27 and TRBJ2-4, with D unresolved. This CDR3 region has 14 residues. Trimming took off 5 bases at V and 0 bases at J, with 8 bases between the two ends. Per the germline V gene, CDR1 is MNHEY and CDR2 is SMNVEV (reference sequence).